These 18 T cell receptor beta chains came from one sample sequenced in a study of shared clonotypes between healthy human individuals. Positively selected for CCR7, the CD45RO-negative cells used as naive CD8 cells excluded terminally differentiated effector memory CD45RA+ cells. Sequencing used immunoSEQ multiplex PCR; TCRdb keeps in-frame clones, though not all of them. The data contain millions of clones, approximately 94% of them singletons. Material for sequencing was naive CD8+ T cells sorted from blood. The receptors were gathered from a man in his late teens or twenties in good health.

About this clone: This same CDR3 is encoded by further DNA sequences in the sample. The genes are TRBV28 and TRBJ2-1, with D uncertain. CDR1 and CDR2 from the germline V gene are MDHEN and SYDVKM. This CDR3 has 12 amino acids. The ends were cut back, 2 bases at V and 7 bases at J, with 6 bases in the middle. The CDR3 DNA sequence: TGTGCCAGCAGTTTAGATCGAAATGAGCAGTTCTTC. This sequence encodes CASSLDRNEQFF. The full variable domain, in which reference TRBV28 and TRBJ2-1 provide the parts outside the CDR3, is DVKVTQSSRYLVKRTGEKVFLECVQDMDHENMFWYRQDPGLGLRLIYFSYDVKMKEKGDIPEGYSVSREKKERFSLILESASTNQTSMYLCASSLDRNEQFFGPGTRLTVL.

The chain carries TRBV13 and TRBJ2-7, with 9 nucleotides matching TRBD1. V gave up 5 bases and J gave up 0 bases; unmatched junction bases: 8. The length of the CDR3 is 16 residues. Germline CDR1 PRHDT, CDR2 FYEKMQ (reference sequence). The CDR3 DNA sequence: TGTGCCAGCAGCCGCAGGACAGGGGCGGACTCCTACGAGCAGTACTTC. Translation gives CASSRRTGADSYEQYF.

The chain employs TRBV5-1 and TRBJ2-2; D is uncertain. CDR3 length: 13 amino acids. V was shortened by 0 bases and J by 9 bases, with 9 bases between the two germline ends. Germline V CDR1 and CDR2: SGHRS, YFSETQ. Written as DNA, the CDR3 is TGCGCCAGCAGCTTGGCCCAGATCCGGGAGCTGTTTTTT. As protein: CASSLAQIRELFF.

V and J are TRBV10-2 and TRBJ2-3, with D uncertain. V lost 6 bases and J lost 6, with 10 bases in between. Germline CDR1 and CDR2: WSHSY and SAAADI. The CDR3 is made up of 12 amino acids. The CDR3 nucleotides read TGCGCCAGCAGCGCCTTTTTGGATACGCAGTATTTT. Translation: CASSAFLDTQYF.

The chain is built from TRBV2 and TRBJ1-1; no clear D. Germline V gene data show CDR1 as SNHLY and CDR2 as FYNNEI. With 8 bases removed from V and 2 bases from J, the gap between germline ends came to 12 bases. CDR3 length: 13 residues. The CDR3 DNA reads as TGTGCCAGCGTTGGGTTCCAAAACACTGAAGCTTTCTTT. Translating gives CASVGFQNTEAFF.

This chain connects TRBV7-9 to TRBJ2-1; maybe TRBD1 (6 bases). This CDR3 comprises 18 residues. CDR1 and CDR2 (germline): SEHNR, FQNEAQ (reference sequence). The germline V and J ends were trimmed by 4 bases and 5 bases, with 24 bases remaining between them. In nucleotides, the CDR3 is TGTGCCAGCAGCTCCGGTTGGGGGCGCGAAGATATAAACAATGAGCAGTTCTTC. Its protein is CASSSGWGREDINNEQFF. The whole variable domain, filled in from reference TRBV7-9 and TRBJ2-1, reads DTGVSQNPRHKITKRGQNVTFRCDPISEHNRLYWYRQTLGQGPEFLTYFQNEAQLEKSRLLSDRFSAERPKGSFSTLEIQRTEQGDSAMYLCASSSGWGREDINNEQFFGPGTRLTVL.

The chain recombines TRBV14 with TRBJ2-1; 7 bases line up with TRBD2. Per the germline V gene, CDR1 is SGHDN and CDR2 is FVKESK. CDR3 length equals 16 residues. Germline trimming cut 2 bases from V and 8 bases from J; bases unmatched to any gene: 12. DNA for the CDR3: TGTGCCAGCAGCCAACCGCGGGAGCACGACCCAGATGAGCAGTTCTTC. It specifies CASSQPREHDPDEQFF. The variable domain in full, completed from reference TRBV14 and TRBJ2-1, reads EAGVTQFPSHSVIEKGQTVTLRCDPISGHDNLYWYRRVMGKEIKFLLHFVKESKQDESGMPNNRFLAERTGGTYSTLKVQPAELEDSGVYFCASSQPREHDPDEQFFGPGTRLTVL.

The chain links TRBV7-9 to TRBJ1-1, with 8 bases fitting TRBD1. The trim removed 3 bases at V and 8 bases at J, leaving 8 bases unmatched. CDR1 and CDR2 from the germline V gene are SEHNR and FQNEAQ (reference sequence). CDR3 length equals 14 residues. The CDR3 nucleotides read TGTGCCAGCAGCTTTACTACAGGGGGGGCCGAAGCTTTCTTT. Translation: CASSFTTGGAEAFF.

The chain couples TRBV5-8 to TRBJ2-5; 8 nucleotides line up with TRBD1. The junction had 4 bases not matched to a gene; V was cut back by 4 bases and J by 2 bases. The CDR3 length is 14 residues. Germline CDR1 is SGHTS and CDR2 is YDEGEE. In nucleotides, the CDR3 is TGTGCCAGCAGCCTAGGGACAGGTCAAGAGACCCAGTACTTC. The encoded protein is CASSLGTGQETQYF.

The rearrangement uses TRBV5-4 and TRBJ2-7, with 7 bases fitting TRBD2. The germline V gene has CDR1 SGHNT and CDR2 YYREEE (reference sequence). V lost 4 bases and J lost 2; bases outside the gene matches: 3. The CDR3 spans 13 residues. CDR3 residues: CASSARGAYEQYF. The CDR3, as DNA: TGTGCCAGCAGCGCACGGGGGGCCTACGAGCAGTACTTC.

With regard to this clone: The same CDR3 is also encoded by other DNA sequences in this sample. CDR3 DNA sequence: TGTGCCAGCAGCTTGGGGACTAGCGGCTACAATGAGCAGTTCTTC. Translating it yields CASSLGTSGYNEQFF. This sequence joins TRBV11-3 and TRBJ2-1, with 11 bases identical to TRBD2. This CDR3 comprises 15 residues. Germline V gives CDR1 SGHNT, CDR2 YENEEA. Germline trimming cut 3 bases from V and 3 bases from J; bases unmatched to any gene: 1.

The CDR3, as DNA: TGTGCCAGCAGTGAGAGGGGACACACACAAGCCAAAAACATTCAGTACTTC. It encodes CASSERGHTQAKNIQYF. This sequence joins TRBV5-4 and TRBJ2-4, with D possibly TRBD1 on 6 matching bases. V lost 5 bases and J 0 bases, leaving 18 bases between the germline ends. The CDR3 sequence is 17 residues long. Germline V lookup: CDR1 SGHNT, CDR2 YYREEE (reference sequence).

Comments on this clone: The sample carries other DNA sequences with the same CDR3. The CDR3 region is CAWSVGGETQYF. The CDR3 DNA is TGTGCCTGGAGTGTGGGGGGGGAGACCCAGTACTTC. The genes are TRBV30 and TRBJ2-5, with TRBD2 matching over 7 bases. The CDR3 sequence is 12 residues long. V shed 0 bases, J shed 5 bases, and the junction held 0 bases outside the gene matches. Germline V gives CDR1 GTSNPN, CDR2 SVGIG (reference sequence).

About this clone itself: This specimen includes other DNA sequences encoding the same CDR3. This chain uses TRBV6-1 with TRBJ1-1, with a tentative D call TRBD1 (6 bases). The CDR3 is 14 residues long. With 1 base removed from V and 5 bases from J, the gap between germline ends came to 11 bases. Germline assignment: CDR1 MNHNS and CDR2 SASEGT. This chain's CDR3 is CASSEGGGRTEAFF. CDR3 nucleotide sequence: TGTGCCAGCAGTGAAGGGGGGGGCAGAACTGAAGCTTTCTTT.

The chain has TRBV7-9 and TRBJ2-1; weak D call: TRBD2 (7 bases). With 6 bases removed from V and 4 bases from J, the gap between germline ends came to 19 bases. There are 16 residues in the CDR3. Germline CDR1 reads SEHNR; CDR2 reads FQNEAQ (reference sequence). DNA for the CDR3: TGTGCCAGCAGGCCCCCGGGGGGCTCTCTTTACAATGAGCAGTTCTTC. The encoded protein is CASRPPGGSLYNEQFF. The full variable domain, its missing parts supplied by reference TRBV7-9 and TRBJ2-1, is DTGVSQNPRHKITKRGQNVTFRCDPISEHNRLYWYRQTLGQGPEFLTYFQNEAQLEKSRLLSDRFSAERPKGSFSTLEIQRTEQGDSAMYLCASRPPGGSLYNEQFFGPGTRLTVL.

This clone was observed once. This sequence joins TRBV9 and TRBJ2-7; possible D gene TRBD2, 6 bases. This CDR3 comprises 14 residues. Per germline, CDR1 SGDLS and CDR2 YYNGEE. The V gene lost 4 bases and the J gene lost 5 bases, with 16 bases spanning the gap. CDR3 protein: CASSSPGLGNEQYF. The CDR3 DNA follows: TGTGCCAGCAGCTCCCCGGGACTGGGAAACGAGCAGTACTTC. Looking up the rest from reference TRBV9 and TRBJ2-7 gives the full variable domain: DSGVTQTPKHLITATGQRVTLRCSPRSGDLSVYWYQQSLDQGLQFLIQYYNGEERAKGNILERFSAQQFPDLHSELNLSSLELGDSALYFCASSSPGLGNEQYFGPGTRLTVT.

The chain couples TRBV29-1 to TRBJ2-7, with TRBD2 matching over 11 bases. V trimming: 0 bases; J trimming: 2 bases; junction bases outside the gene matches: 9. CDR3 length: 17 amino acids. Germline V lookup: CDR1 SQVTM, CDR2 ANQGSEA. CDR3 sequence: CSVEDVASGGTTYEQYF. For the CDR3, the DNA is TGCAGCGTTGAAGATGTGGCTAGCGGGGGGACCACCTACGAGCAGTACTTC.

About this clone itself: Other DNA sequences from this sample encode an identical CDR3 as well. This chain connects TRBV4-1 to TRBJ2-7; 7 bases are shared with TRBD1. Trimming took 1 base from V and 4 from J; bases not matched to a gene: 4. Germline V gives CDR1 MGHRA, CDR2 YSYEKL. This CDR3 is 14 amino acids long. The CDR3 DNA reads TGCGCCAGCAGCCAAGGACAGGGTGTTTACGAGCAGTACTTC. This gives the protein CASSQGQGVYEQYF.